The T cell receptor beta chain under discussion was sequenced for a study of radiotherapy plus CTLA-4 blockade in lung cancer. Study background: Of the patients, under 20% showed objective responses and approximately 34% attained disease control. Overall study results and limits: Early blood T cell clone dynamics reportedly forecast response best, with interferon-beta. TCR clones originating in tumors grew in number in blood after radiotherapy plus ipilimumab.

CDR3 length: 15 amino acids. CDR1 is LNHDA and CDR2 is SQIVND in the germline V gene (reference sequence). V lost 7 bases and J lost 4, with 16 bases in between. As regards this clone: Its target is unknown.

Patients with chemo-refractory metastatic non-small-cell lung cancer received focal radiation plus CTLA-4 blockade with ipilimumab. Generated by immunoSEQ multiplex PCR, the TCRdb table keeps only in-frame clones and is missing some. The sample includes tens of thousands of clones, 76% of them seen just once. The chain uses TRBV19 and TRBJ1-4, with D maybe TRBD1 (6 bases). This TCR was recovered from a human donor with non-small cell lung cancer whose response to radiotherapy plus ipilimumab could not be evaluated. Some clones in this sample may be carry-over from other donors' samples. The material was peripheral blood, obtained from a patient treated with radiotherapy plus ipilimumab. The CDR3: CASTQSGGLNEKLFF. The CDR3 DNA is TGTGCCAGTACCCAATCCGGGGGGCTTAATGAAAAACTGTTTTTT.